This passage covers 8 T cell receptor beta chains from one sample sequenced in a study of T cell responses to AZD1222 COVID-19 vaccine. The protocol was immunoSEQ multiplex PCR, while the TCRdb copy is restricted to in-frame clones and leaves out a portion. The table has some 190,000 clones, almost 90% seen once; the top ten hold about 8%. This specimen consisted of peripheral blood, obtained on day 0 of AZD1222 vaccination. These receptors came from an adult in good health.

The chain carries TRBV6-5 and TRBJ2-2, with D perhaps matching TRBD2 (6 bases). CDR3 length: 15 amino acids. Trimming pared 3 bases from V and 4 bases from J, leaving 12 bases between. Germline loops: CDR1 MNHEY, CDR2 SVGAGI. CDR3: CASSYATRGTGELFF. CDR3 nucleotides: TGTGCCAGCAGTTATGCGACTAGAGGCACCGGGGAGCTGTTTTTT.

The CDR3 DNA reads as TGTGCCAGCAGCTCCGGTGCAACTAATGAAAAACTGTTTTTT. It codes for CASSSGATNEKLFF. V gene TRBV5-6 combines with J gene TRBJ1-4; D is unresolved. Looked up from germline, CDR1 is SGHDT and CDR2 is YYEEEE. The CDR3 totals 14 residues. The V end was cut by 3 bases, the J end by 0 bases, with 6 bases between.

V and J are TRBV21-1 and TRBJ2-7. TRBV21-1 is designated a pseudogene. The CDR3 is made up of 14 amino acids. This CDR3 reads CASSRRLSSYEQYF. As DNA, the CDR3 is TGTGCCAGCAGCCGAAGGCTCAGCTCCTACGAGCAGTACTTC.

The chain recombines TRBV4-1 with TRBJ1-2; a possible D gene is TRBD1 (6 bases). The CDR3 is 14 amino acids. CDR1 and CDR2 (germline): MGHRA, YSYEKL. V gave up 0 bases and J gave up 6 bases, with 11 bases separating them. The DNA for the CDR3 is TGCGCCAGCAGCCAAGATCTACAGGGTGATGGCTACACCTTC. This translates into CASSQDLQGDGYTF.

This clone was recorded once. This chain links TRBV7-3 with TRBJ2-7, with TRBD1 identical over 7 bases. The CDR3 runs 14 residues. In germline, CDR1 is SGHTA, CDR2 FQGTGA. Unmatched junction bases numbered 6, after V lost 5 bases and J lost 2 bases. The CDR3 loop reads CASSQYRGPYEQYF. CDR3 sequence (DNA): TGTGCCAGCAGCCAATACAGGGGTCCCTACGAGCAGTACTTC.

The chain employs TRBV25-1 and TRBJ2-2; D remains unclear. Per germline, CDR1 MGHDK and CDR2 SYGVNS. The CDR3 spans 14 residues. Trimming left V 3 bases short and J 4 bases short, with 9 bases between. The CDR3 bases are TGTGCCAGCAGTGACATCAGTTTCACCGGGGAGCTGTTTTTT. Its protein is CASSDISFTGELFF.

In nucleotides, the CDR3 is TGTGCCAGCAGCCCCCAGGGAGCCGGGGAGCTGTTTTTT. Protein sequence: CASSPQGAGELFF. V gene TRBV9 combines with J gene TRBJ2-2, with D perhaps assigned TRBD1 or TRBD2 (5 bases each). The CDR3 is 13 amino acids. V was cut by 4 bases and J by 6 bases, with 10 bases left in between. CDR1 SGDLS and CDR2 YYNGEE come from the germline V gene.

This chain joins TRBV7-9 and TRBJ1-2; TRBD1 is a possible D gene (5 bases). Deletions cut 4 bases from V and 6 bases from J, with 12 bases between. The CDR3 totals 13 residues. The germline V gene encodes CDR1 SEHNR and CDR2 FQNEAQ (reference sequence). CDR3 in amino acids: CASSSRDLDGYTF. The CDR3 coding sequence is TGTGCCAGCAGCTCCCGGGACCTCGATGGCTACACCTTC.